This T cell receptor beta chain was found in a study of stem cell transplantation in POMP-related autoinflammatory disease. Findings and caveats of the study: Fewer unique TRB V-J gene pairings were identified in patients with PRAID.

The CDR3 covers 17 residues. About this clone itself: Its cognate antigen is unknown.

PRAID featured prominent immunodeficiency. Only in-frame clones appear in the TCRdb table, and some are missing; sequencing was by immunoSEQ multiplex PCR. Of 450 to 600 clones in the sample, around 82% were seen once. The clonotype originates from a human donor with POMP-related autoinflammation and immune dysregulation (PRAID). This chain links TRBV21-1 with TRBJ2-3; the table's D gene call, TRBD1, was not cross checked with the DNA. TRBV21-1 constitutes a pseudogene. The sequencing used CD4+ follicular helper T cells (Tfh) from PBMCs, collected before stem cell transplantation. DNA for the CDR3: TGTGCCAGCAGCAAAGAGGGCAGGGGTAAGGAGACAGATACGCAGTATTTT. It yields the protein CASSKEGRGKETDTQYF.